This TCR beta chain was found in a study of blood T cell repertoires in COVID-19. On the study more broadly: COVID-19 samples from acute and convalescent phases originated in the United States, Italy and Spain. PBMCs, B-cell-depleted T cells, or T cells were the source of the cDNA or gDNA that made up the material.

Data came from immunoSEQ multiplex PCR; TCRdb stores just in-frame clones and leaves some out. The sample includes some 100,000 clones, 85% of them seen just once. The V gene lost 4 bases and the J gene lost 5 bases, with 15 bases spanning the gap. CDR1 and CDR2 (germline): SQVTM, ANQGSEA. This CDR3 has 14 residues. The receptor's source is a woman in her seventies with active or convalescent COVID-19. The V and J genes are TRBV29-1 and TRBJ1-5; D might be TRBD1 (5 bases). The sequencing input was peripheral blood. The DNA of the CDR3 is TGCAGCGTTGGGACACCTTTTCCATATCAGCCCCAGCATTTT. It encodes CSVGTPFPYQPQHF.